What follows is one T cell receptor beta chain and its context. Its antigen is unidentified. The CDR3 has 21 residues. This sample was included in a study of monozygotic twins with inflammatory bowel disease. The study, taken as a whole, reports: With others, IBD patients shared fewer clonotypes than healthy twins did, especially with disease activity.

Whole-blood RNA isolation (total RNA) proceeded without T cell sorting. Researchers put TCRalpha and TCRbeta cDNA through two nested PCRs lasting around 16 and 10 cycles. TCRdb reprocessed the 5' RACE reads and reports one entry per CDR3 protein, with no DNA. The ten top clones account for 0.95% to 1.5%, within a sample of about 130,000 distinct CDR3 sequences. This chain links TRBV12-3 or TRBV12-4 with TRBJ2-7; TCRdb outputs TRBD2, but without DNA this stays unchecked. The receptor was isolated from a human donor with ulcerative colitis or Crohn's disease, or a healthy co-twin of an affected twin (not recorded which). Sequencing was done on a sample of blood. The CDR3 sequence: CASSLFARGVFKQDTNYEQYF.